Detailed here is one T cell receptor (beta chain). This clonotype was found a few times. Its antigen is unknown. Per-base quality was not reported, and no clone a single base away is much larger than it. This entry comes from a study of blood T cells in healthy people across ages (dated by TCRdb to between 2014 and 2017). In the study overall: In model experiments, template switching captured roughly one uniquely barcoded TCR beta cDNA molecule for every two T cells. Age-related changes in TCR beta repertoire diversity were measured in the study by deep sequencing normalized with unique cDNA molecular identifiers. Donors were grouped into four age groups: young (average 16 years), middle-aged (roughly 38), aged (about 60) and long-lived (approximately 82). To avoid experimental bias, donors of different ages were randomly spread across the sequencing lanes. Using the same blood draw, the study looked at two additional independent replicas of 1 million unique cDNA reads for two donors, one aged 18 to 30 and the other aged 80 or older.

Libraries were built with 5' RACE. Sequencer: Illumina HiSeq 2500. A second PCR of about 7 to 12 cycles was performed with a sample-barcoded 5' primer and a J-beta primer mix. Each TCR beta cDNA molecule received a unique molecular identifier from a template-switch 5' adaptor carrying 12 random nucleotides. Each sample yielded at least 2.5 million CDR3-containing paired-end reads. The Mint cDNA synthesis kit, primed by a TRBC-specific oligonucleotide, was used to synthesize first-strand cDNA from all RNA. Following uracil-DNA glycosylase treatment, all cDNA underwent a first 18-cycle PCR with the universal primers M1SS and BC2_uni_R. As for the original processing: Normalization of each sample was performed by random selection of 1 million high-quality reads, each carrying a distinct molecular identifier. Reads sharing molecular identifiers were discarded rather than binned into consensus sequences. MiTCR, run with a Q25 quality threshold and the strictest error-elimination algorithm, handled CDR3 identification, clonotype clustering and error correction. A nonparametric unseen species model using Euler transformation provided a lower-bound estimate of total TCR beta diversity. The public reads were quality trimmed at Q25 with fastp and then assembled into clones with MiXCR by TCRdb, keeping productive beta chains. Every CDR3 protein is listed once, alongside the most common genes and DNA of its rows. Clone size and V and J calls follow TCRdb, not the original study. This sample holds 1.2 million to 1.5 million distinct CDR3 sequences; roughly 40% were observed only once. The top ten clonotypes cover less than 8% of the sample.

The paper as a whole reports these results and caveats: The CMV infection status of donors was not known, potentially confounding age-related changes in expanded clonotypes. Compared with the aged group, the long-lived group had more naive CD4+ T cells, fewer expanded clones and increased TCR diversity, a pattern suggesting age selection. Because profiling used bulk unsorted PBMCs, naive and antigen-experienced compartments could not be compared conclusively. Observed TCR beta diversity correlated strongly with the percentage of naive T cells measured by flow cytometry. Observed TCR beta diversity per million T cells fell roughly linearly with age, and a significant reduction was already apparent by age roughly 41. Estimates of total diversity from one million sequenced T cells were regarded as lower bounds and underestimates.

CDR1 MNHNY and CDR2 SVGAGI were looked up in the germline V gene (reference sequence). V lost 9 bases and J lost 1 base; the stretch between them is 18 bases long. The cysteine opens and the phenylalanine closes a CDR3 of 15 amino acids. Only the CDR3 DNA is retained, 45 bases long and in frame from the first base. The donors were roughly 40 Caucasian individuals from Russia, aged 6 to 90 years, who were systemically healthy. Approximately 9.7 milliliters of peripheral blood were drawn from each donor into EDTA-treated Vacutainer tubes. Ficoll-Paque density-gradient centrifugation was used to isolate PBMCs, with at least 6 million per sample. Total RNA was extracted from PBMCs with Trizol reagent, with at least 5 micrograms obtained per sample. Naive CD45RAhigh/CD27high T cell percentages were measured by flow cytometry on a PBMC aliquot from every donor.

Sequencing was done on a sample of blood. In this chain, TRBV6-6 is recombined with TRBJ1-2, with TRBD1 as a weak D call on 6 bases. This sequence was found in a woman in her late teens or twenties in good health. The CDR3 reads CASLSGGGFNYGYTF. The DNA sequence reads TGTGCCAGTCTCTCGGGAGGGGGATTTAACTATGGCTACACCTTC.